The clone carrying this T cell receptor (beta chain) occurred many times. Its antigen is as yet unknown. A universal primer binding site was introduced by template switching. The final cDNA contained unique molecular identifiers. Each CDR3 protein gets one entry after TCRdb re-called the 5' RACE reads with MiXCR. The sample records some 600,000 distinct CDR3 sequences, under 8.5% being singletons. The record originates from a study of identical twins. The study, taken as a whole, reports: Monozygotic twins shared more out-of-frame TCR alpha than recombination models predicted.

Trimming at V came to 1 base and at J to 2 bases, leaving 9 bases not matched to a gene. Germline CDR1 SQVTM, CDR2 ANQGSEA. The CDR3 consists of 17 residues. These same records also appear under a second study, on yellow fever vaccine responses in identical twins.

The rearrangement uses TRBV29-1 and TRBJ2-3; 10 bases match TRBD2. The source of this sequence is a woman aged 18-29 years in good health. The sample was PBMCs. The CDR3: CSVEVLSSGSATDTQYF. Here the CDR3 DNA reads TGCAGCGTTGAAGTACTGTCTAGCGGGAGTGCCACAGATACGCAGTATTTT.